One sample yielded the 17 T cell receptor beta chains listed below, sequenced in a study of T cell responses to AZD1222 COVID-19 vaccine. Measured with immunoSEQ multiplex PCR; TCRdb has only the in-frame clones, and not every one. The repertoire holds 150,000 or so clones, with 90% as singletons. The sample consisted of peripheral blood, taken on day 0 of AZD1222 vaccination. These receptors all come from an adult in good health.

V usage is TRBV28 and J usage is TRBJ1-2; no clear D gene. Looked up from germline, CDR1 is MDHEN and CDR2 is SYDVKM. V dropped 5 bases and J dropped 4 bases, with 17 bases sitting between them. The CDR3 spans 15 residues. The CDR3 spells CASSPLLAGLYGYTF. As DNA, the CDR3 is TGTGCCAGCAGTCCGCTCCTCGCAGGTCTCTATGGCTACACCTTC.

This chain uses TRBV29-1 with TRBJ2-3; 7 bases align to TRBD2. The CDR3 is made up of 14 amino acids. In germline, CDR1 is SQVTM, CDR2 ANQGSEA. V trimming: 6 bases; J trimming: 0 bases; junction bases outside the gene matches: 6. The CDR3 DNA follows: TGCAGCGTGAGAGGTAGCGGGAGCACAGATACGCAGTATTTT. Encoded protein: CSVRGSGSTDTQYF.

The rearrangement joins TRBV6-5 to TRBJ2-7; unclear D gene. V gave up 3 bases and J gave up 2 bases, with 17 bases separating them. CDR3 length: 16 residues. In germline, CDR1 is MNHEY, CDR2 SVGAGI. As DNA, the CDR3 is TGTGCCAGCAGTTATCGGAACACCAATAATCCCTACGAGCAGTACTTC. Translated, it gives CASSYRNTNNPYEQYF.

The rearrangement uses TRBV6-2 or TRBV6-3 and TRBJ1-2, with 7 bases lining up with TRBD1. The CDR3 is 14 amino acids. Germline loops: CDR1 MNHEY, CDR2 SVGEGT. V dropped 4 bases and J dropped 6; count of bases not matched to a gene: 8. The CDR3 DNA is TGTGCCAGCAGTTCCGGGACAGAAGCCGATGGCTACACCTTC. It translates to CASSSGTEADGYTF.

The V and J genes are TRBV6-5 and TRBJ2-1; D perhaps matches TRBD2 (6 bases). The CDR3 is made up of 15 amino acids. V lost 2 bases, J lost 2 bases, and 10 bases lay in between. Per the germline V gene, CDR1 is MNHEY and CDR2 is SVGAGI. Here the CDR3 DNA reads TGTGCCAGCAGTTACGGTGGGAGGACCTACAATGAGCAGTTCTTC. As protein: CASSYGGRTYNEQFF.

This clone was picked up a small number of times. This chain joins TRBV28 and TRBJ1-2; a weak D match, TRBD1 (6 bases). The length of the CDR3 is 16 residues. The V gene lost 10 bases and the J gene lost 4 bases, with 25 bases spanning the gap. Germline V CDR1 and CDR2: MDHEN, SYDVKM. The CDR3 DNA reads TGTGCCACCAAACTAACCCTCGGGGGCCGAATCTATGGCTACACCTTC. This gives the protein CATKLTLGGRIYGYTF.

This chain joins TRBV9 and TRBJ2-1; 13 bases fit TRBD2. The germline CDR1 and CDR2 sequences are SGDLS and YYNGEE. CDR3 length equals 15 residues. The V segment lost 3 bases and the J segment 7 bases; nucleotides outside the gene matches: 4. The CDR3 DNA sequence: TGTGCCAGCAGCGAAGGACTAGCGGGAGTTAATGAGCAGTTCTTC. Residues: CASSEGLAGVNEQFF.

The V and J genes are TRBV6-2 or TRBV6-3 and TRBJ1-5; no firm D call. V was clipped by 6 bases and J by 3 bases, with 21 bases between them. Germline V gives CDR1 MNHEY, CDR2 SVGEGT. This CDR3 has 17 amino acids. The CDR3 protein is CASSSPSSAGPNQPQHF. The CDR3 nucleotides are TGTGCCAGCAGCTCCCCGAGCTCAGCGGGCCCCAATCAGCCCCAGCATTTT.

This chain uses TRBV27 with TRBJ2-3, with D possibly being TRBD2 (5 bases). V was trimmed by 6 bases and J by 5 bases, leaving 12 bases between them. CDR1 is MNHEY, CDR2 SMNVEV, per germline (reference sequence). The CDR3 loop spans 13 amino acids. DNA of the CDR3: TGTGCCAGCAGGGACTCTGGAGGAGATACGCAGTATTTT. Protein: CASRDSGGDTQYF.

The chain is built from TRBV27 and TRBJ1-2, with a tentative D call TRBD1 (6 bases). Trimming removed 5 bases from V and 2 bases from J, with 12 bases in between. Germline CDR1 and CDR2: MNHEY and SMNVEV (reference sequence). The CDR3 sequence is 14 residues long. CDR3 coding DNA: TGTGCCAGCAGTACAGGGTCCCTAAACTATGGCTACACCTTC. Protein: CASSTGSLNYGYTF.

As for this clone: The junction departs from germline at one end; a sequencing error may be responsible. The rearrangement links TRBV28 to TRBJ1-4, with D possibly TRBD1 on 6 matching bases. Germline V gene lookup returns CDR1 MDHEN and CDR2 SYDVKM. CDR3 length: 15 residues. CDR3 in amino acids: CASSLLGAKGEKLFF. The CDR3 DNA reads TGTGCCAGCAGCTTATTGGGGGCCAAGGGTGAAAAACTGTTTTTT. The full variable domain, in which reference TRBV28 and TRBJ1-4 provide the parts outside the CDR3, is DVKVTQSSRYLVKRTGEKVFLECVQDMDHENMFWYRQDPGLGLRLIYFSYDVKMKEKGDIPEGYSVSREKKERFSLILESASTNQTSMYLCASSLLGAKGEKLFFGSGTQLSVL.

This chain links TRBV11-2 with TRBJ2-1; TRBD1 might be the D (6 bases). This CDR3 has 17 amino acids. V gave up 2 bases and J gave up 0 bases, with 14 bases separating them. Germline assignment: CDR1 SGHAT and CDR2 FQNNGV. The CDR3: CASSLPAGQYSYNEQFF. CDR3 DNA: TGTGCCAGCAGCTTACCTGCCGGACAGTACTCCTACAATGAGCAGTTCTTC.

The genes are TRBV6-6 and TRBJ1-2; D is perhaps TRBD1 (5 bases). The V end lost 5 bases, the J end lost 1 base, and 11 bases lay between the germline ends. The CDR3 covers 14 residues. In germline, CDR1 is MNHNY, CDR2 SVGAGI (reference sequence). CDR3 coding DNA: TGTGCCAGCAGTCAAGGGACGAGTAACTATGGCTACACCTTC. Translated: CASSQGTSNYGYTF.

This sequence joins TRBV29-1 and TRBJ2-3, with 15 positions matching TRBD2. The J segment lost 0 bases and the V segment lost 8 bases, leaving 12 bases of the junction unmatched. Germline assignment: CDR1 SQVTM and CDR2 ANQGSEA. The CDR3 has 18 residues. For the CDR3, the DNA is TGCAGCTTGACCGGGACTAGCGGGAGGCGAGTAAGCACAGATACGCAGTATTTT. Translated, it gives CSLTGTSGRRVSTDTQYF.

The V call is TRBV24-1, the J call TRBJ2-5; the D call may be TRBD1 or TRBD2 (5 bases each). Trimming pared 6 bases from V and 2 bases from J, leaving 12 bases between. The germline gives CDR1 KGHDR, CDR2 SFDVKD. The CDR3 runs 14 residues. CDR3 nucleotide sequence: TGTGCCACCAGTACTTGGGACGAACAAGAGACCCAGTACTTC. Amino acid sequence: CATSTWDEQETQYF.

The chain uses TRBV29-1 and TRBJ1-3; D might be TRBD1 (5 bases). V was trimmed by 0 bases and J by 2 bases, leaving 8 bases between them. Looked up from germline, CDR1 is SQVTM and CDR2 is ANQGSEA. There are 14 residues in the CDR3. In DNA, the CDR3 is TGCAGCGTTGAAGATCGGGGGGCTGGAAACACCATATATTTT. This encodes CSVEDRGAGNTIYF.

The chain couples TRBV20-1 to TRBJ2-7, with D maybe TRBD1 (6 bases). This CDR3 region has 15 residues. Germline values: CDR1 DFQATT, CDR2 SNEGSKA (reference sequence). The V end lost 3 bases, the J end lost 4 bases, and 19 bases lay between the germline ends. In nucleotides, the CDR3 is TGCAGTGCTAGTGATAATGGGAGAAGGGGGTACGAGCAGTACTTC. Protein sequence: CSASDNGRRGYEQYF.